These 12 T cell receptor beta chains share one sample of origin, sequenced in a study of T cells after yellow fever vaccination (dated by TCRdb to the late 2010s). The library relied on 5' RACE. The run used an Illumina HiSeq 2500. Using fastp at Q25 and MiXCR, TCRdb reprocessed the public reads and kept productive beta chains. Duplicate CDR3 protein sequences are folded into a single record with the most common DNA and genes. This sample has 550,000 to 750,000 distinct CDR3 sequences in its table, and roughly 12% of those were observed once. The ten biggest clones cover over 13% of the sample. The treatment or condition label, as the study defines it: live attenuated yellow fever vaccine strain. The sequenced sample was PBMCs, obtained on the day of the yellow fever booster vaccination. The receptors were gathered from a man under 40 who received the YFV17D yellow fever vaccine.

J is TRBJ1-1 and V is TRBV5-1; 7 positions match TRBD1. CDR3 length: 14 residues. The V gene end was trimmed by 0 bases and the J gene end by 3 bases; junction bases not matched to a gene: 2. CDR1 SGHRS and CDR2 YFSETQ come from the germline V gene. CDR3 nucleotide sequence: TGCGCCAGCAGCTTGGCCGGGACAGACACTGAAGCTTTCTTT. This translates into CASSLAGTDTEAFF.

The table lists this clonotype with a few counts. CDR3 sequence reads: CASSSHSGNTIYF. For the CDR3, the DNA is TGTGCCAGCAGTTCTCACTCTGGAAACACCATATATTTT. The chain has TRBV27 and TRBJ1-3; D remains unclear. The CDR3 spans 13 residues. CDR1 and CDR2 (germline): MNHEY, SMNVEV (reference sequence). Deletions cut 4 bases from V and 0 bases from J, with 4 bases between.

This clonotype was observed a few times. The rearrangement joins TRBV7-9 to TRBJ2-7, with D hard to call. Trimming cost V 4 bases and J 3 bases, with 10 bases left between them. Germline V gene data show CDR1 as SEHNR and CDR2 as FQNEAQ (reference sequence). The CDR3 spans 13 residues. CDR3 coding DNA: TGTGCCAGCAGCTACCCCACAGTCTACGAGCAGTACTTC. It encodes CASSYPTVYEQYF.

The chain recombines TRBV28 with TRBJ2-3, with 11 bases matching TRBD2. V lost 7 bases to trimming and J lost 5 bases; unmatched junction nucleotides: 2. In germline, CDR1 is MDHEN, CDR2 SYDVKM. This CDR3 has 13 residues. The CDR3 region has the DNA TGTGCCAGCAAAGGGACTAGCGGAGATACGCAGTATTTT. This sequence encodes CASKGTSGDTQYF.

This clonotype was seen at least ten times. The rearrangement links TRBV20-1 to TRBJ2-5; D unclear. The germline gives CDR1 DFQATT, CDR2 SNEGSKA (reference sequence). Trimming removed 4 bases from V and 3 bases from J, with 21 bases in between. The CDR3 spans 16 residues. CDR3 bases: TGCAGTGCTATACCCGCGACGGCCGCTCATAAAGAGACCCAGTACTTC. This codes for CSAIPATAAHKETQYF.

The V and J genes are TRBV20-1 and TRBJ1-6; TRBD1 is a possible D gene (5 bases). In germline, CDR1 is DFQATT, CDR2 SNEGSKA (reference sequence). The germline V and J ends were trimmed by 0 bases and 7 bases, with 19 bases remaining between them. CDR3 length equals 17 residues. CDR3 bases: TGCAGTGCTAGAGATAGTTCAGGGTTAGGCGACAATTCACCCCTCCACTTT. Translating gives CSARDSSGLGDNSPLHF.

This CDR3 is CASSSPWSVTYEQYF. The CDR3 nucleotides read TGTGCCAGCAGCTCCCCCTGGTCGGTCACCTACGAGCAGTACTTC. This chain uses TRBV7-8 with TRBJ2-7, with D unresolved. The CDR3 is 15 amino acids. CDR1 is SGHVS, CDR2 FQNEAQ, per germline. V lost 4 bases to trimming and J lost 2 bases, with 15 bases between them.

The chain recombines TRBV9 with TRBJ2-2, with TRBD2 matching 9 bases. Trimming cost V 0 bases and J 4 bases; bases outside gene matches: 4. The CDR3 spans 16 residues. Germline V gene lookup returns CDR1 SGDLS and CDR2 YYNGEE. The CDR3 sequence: CASSVGLAGSTGELFF. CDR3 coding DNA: TGTGCCAGCAGCGTAGGGCTAGCGGGATCCACCGGGGAGCTGTTTTTT.

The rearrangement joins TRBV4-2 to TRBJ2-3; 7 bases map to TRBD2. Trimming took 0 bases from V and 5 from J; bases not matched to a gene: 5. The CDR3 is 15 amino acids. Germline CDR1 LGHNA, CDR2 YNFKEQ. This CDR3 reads CASSQEGREIDTQYF. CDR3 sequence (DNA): TGTGCCAGCAGCCAAGAGGGGCGGGAGATAGATACGCAGTATTTT.

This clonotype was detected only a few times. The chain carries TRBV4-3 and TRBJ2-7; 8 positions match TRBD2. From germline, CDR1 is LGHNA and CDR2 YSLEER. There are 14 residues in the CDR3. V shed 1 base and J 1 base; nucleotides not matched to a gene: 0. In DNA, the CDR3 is TGCGCCAGCAGCCAAGCGGGAGGGTCCTACGAGCAGTACTTC. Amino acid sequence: CASSQAGGSYEQYF.

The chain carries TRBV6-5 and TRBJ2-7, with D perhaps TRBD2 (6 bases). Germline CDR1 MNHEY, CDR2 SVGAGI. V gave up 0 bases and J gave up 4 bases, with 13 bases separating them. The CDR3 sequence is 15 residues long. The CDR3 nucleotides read TGTGCCAGCAGTTACTCGGCCTCGGCGGGGTACGAGCAGTACTTC. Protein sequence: CASSYSASAGYEQYF.

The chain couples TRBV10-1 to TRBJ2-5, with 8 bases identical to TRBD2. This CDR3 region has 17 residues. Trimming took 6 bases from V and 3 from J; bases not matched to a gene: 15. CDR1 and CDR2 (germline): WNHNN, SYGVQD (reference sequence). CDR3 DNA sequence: TGCGCCAGCAGCCCCCCAATCAGGGGCGGGAGGAAAGAGACCCAGTACTTC. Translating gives CASSPPIRGGRKETQYF.